The T cell receptor (beta chain) under discussion was sequenced for a study of blood T cell repertoires in COVID-19. Profiled with immunoSEQ multiplex PCR; TCRdb holds only in-frame clones, not every one. The sample lists roughly 130,000 clones; 65% to 85% were seen once. The CDR3 consists of 15 residues. Trimming removed 2 bases at V and 3 bases at J, with 11 bases between. The V gene's germline CDR1 is MDHEN and CDR2 SYDVKM. The clonotype was recovered from a man in his 70s with acute or convalescent COVID-19. The V gene is TRBV28, the J gene TRBJ1-5; a weak D match, TRBD1 (5 bases). The source material was peripheral blood. CDR3 region: CASSLQGGDNQPQHF. DNA of the CDR3: TGTGCCAGCAGTTTACAGGGTGGGGACAATCAGCCCCAGCATTTT.